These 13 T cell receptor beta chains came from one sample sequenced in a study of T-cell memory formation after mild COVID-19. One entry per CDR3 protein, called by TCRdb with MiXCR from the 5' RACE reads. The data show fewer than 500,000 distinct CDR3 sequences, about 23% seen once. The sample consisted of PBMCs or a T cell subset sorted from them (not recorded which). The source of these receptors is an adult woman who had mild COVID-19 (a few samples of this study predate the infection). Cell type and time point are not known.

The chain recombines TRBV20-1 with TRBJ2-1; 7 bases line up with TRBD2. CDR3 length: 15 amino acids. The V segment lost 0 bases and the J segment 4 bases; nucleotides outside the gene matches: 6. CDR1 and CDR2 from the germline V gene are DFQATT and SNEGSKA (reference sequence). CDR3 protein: CSARDQAGDYNEQFF. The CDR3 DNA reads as TGCAGTGCTAGAGATCAGGCGGGAGATTACAATGAGCAGTTCTTC.

The CDR3 region is CASSFKGIGTGELFF. As DNA, the CDR3 is TGTGCCAGCAGCTTCAAAGGGATTGGAACCGGGGAGCTGTTTTTT. The chain links TRBV5-8 to TRBJ2-2, with D hard to call. This CDR3 comprises 15 residues. V was shortened by 2 bases and J by 5 bases, with 13 bases between the two germline ends. Per the germline V gene, CDR1 is SGHTS and CDR2 is YDEGEE.

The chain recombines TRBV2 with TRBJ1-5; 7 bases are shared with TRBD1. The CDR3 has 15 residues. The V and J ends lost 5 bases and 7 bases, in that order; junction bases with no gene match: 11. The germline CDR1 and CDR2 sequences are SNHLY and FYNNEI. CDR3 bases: TGTGCCAGCAGTCTTAACAGGGGCCCGCTCCAGCCCCAGCATTTT. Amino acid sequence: CASSLNRGPLQPQHF.

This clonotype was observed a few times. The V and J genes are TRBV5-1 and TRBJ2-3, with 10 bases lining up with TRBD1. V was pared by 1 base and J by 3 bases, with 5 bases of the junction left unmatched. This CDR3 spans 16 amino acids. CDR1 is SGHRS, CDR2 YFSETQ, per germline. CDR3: CASSLKTGGYTDTQYF. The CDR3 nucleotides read TGCGCCAGCAGCTTGAAGACAGGGGGCTATACAGATACGCAGTATTTT.

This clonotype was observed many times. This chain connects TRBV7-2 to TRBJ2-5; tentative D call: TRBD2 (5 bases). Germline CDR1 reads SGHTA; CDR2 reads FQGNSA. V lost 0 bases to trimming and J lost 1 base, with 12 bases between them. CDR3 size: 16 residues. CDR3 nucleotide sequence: TGTGCCAGCAGCTTAGCCGAGCTAGCCGGCCAAGAGACCCAGTACTTC. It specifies CASSLAELAGQETQYF.

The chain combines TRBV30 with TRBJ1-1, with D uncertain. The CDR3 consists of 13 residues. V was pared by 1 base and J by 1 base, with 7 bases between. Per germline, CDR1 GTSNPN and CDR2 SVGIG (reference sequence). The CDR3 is CAWSEHRNTEAFF. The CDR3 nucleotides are TGTGCCTGGAGTGAGCACAGGAACACTGAAGCTTTCTTT. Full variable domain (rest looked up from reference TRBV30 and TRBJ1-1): SQTIHQWPATLVQPVGSPLSLECTVEGTSNPNLYWYRQAAGRGLQLLFYSVGIGQISSEVPQNLSASRPQDRQFILSSKKLLLSDSGFYLCAWSEHRNTEAFFGQGTRLTVV.

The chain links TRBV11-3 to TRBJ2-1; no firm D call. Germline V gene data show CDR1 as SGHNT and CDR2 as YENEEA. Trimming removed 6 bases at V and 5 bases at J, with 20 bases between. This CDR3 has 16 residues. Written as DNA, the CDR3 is TGTGCCAGCAGTTTAACCCGCAGACTTCTAGACAATGAGCAGTTCTTC. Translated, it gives CASSLTRRLLDNEQFF.

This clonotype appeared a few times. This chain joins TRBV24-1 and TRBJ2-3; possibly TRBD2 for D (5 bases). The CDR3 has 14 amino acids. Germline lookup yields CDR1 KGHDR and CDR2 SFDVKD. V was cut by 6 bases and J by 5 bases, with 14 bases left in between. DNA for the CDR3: TGTGCCACCAGTCCCGAGCTCGGAGGAGATACGCAGTATTTT. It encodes CATSPELGGDTQYF.

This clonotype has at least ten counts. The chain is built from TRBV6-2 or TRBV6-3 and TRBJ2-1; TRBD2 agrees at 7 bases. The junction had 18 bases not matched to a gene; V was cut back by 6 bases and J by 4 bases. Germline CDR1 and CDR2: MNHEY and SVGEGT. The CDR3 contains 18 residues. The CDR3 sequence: CASRHFRRLADKYNEQFF. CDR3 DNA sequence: TGTGCCAGCAGACACTTTCGACGCCTAGCGGACAAGTACAATGAGCAGTTCTTC.

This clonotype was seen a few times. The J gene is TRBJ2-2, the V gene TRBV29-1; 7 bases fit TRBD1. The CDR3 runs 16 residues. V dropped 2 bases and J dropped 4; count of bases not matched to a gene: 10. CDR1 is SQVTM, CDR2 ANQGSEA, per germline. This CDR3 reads CSVEFGTAFSTGELFF. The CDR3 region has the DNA TGCAGCGTTGAATTCGGGACAGCATTTTCCACCGGGGAGCTGTTTTTT.

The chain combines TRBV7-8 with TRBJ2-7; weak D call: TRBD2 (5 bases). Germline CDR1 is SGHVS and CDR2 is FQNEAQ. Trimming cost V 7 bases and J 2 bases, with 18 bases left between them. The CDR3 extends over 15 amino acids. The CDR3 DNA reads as TGTGCCAGCACCTCTCCGACTACATGGCCCTACGAGCAGTACTTC. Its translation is CASTSPTTWPYEQYF.

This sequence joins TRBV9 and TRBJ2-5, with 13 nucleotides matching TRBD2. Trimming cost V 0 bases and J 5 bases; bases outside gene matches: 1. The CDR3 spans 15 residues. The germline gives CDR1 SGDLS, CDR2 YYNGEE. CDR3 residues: CASSVGLAGGETQYF. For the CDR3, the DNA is TGTGCCAGCAGCGTAGGACTAGCGGGGGGCGAGACCCAGTACTTC.

CDR3 DNA: TGTGCCAGCAGTTTATGGGGGACCGTTCGTGGGTACACCTTC. Translation gives CASSLWGTVRGYTF. The rearrangement uses TRBV12-3 or TRBV12-4 and TRBJ1-2, with a possible D match to TRBD1 (5 bases). CDR3 length: 14 residues. Trimming removed 2 bases from V and 11 bases from J, with 18 bases in between.